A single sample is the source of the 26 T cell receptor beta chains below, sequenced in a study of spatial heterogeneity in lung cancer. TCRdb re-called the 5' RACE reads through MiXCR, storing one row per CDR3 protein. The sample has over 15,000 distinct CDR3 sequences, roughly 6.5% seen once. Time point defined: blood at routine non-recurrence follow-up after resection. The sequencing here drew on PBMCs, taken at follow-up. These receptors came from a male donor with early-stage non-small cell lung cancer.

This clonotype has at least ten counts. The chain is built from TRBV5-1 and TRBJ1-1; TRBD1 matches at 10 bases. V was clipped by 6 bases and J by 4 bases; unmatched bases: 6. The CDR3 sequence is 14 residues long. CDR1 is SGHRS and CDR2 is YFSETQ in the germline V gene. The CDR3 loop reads CASMGTGDGTEAFF. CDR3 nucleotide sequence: TGCGCCAGCATGGGGACAGGGGACGGCACTGAAGCTTTCTTT.

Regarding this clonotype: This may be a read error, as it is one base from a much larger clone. The CDR3 nucleotides are TGTGTCAGCAGTTATCGGGGGAGAGGCAATCAGCCCCAGCATTTT. Amino acids: CVSSYRGRGNQPQHF. The chain carries TRBV6-6 and TRBJ1-5; weak D call: TRBD1 (5 bases). The CDR3 runs 15 residues. Germline V gene data show CDR1 as MNHNY and CDR2 as SVGAGI (reference sequence).

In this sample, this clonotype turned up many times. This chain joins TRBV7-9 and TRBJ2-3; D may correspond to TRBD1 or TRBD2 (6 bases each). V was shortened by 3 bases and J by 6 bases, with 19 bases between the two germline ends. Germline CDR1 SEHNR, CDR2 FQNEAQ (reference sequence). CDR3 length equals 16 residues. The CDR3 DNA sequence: TGTGCCAGCAGCTTCGGCTCTGGGGGGCCGGAGGATACGCAGTATTTT. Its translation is CASSFGSGGPEDTQYF.

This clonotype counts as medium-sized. Written as DNA, the CDR3 is TGCAGCGCCGCAGCGGGAGAACTCACAGATACGCAGTATTTT. Translation gives CSAAAGELTDTQYF. The chain employs TRBV29-1 and TRBJ2-3; TRBD2 matches at 8 bases. The germline gives CDR1 SQVTM, CDR2 ANQGSEA. The ends lost 7 bases at V and 2 bases at J; junction bases unmatched: 8. The CDR3 extends over 14 amino acids.

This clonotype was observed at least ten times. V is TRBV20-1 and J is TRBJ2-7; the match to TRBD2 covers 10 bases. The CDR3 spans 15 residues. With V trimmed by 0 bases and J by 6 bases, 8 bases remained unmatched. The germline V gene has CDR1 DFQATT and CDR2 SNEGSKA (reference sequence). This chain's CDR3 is CSARDKTSGPVEQYF. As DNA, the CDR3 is TGCAGTGCTAGAGATAAGACTAGCGGGCCCGTCGAGCAGTACTTC.

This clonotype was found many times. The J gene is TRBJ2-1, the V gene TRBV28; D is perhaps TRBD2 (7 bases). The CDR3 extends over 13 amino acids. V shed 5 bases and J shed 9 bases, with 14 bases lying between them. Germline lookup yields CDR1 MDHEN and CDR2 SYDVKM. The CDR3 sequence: CASSLAGEGEQFF. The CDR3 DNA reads TGTGCCAGCAGTCTCGCAGGGGAGGGTGAGCAGTTCTTC.

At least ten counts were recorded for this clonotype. The CDR3, as DNA: TGTGCCAGCAGTTCAAGAGGGGAGGGGACCCAGTACTTC. Its translation is CASSSRGEGTQYF. The chain joins TRBV6-2 or TRBV6-3 to TRBJ2-5, with 7 positions matching TRBD2. With 4 bases clipped from V and 7 bases from J, the junction kept 6 bases outside the gene matches. CDR1 is MNHEY, CDR2 SVGEGT, per germline. There are 13 residues in the CDR3.

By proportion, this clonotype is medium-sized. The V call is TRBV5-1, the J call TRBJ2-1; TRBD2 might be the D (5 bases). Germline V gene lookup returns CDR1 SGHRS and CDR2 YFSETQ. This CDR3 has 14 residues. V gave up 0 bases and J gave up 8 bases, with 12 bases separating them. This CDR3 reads CASSLVPGSDEQFF. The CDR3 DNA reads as TGCGCCAGCAGCTTGGTCCCGGGATCGGATGAGCAGTTCTTC.

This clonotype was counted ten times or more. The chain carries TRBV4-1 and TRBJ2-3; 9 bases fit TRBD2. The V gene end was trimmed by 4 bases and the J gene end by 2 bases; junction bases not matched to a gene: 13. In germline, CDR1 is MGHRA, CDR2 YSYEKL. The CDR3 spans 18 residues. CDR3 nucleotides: TGCGCCAGCAGCCGAAGGGGTAGCGGGAGCTCCGTCACAGATACGCAGTATTTT. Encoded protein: CASSRRGSGSSVTDTQYF.

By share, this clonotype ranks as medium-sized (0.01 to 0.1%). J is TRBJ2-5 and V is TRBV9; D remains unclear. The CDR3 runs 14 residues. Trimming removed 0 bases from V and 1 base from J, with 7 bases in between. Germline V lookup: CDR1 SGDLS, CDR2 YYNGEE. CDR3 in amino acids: CASSVEGSQETQYF. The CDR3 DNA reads TGTGCCAGCAGCGTAGAGGGTAGCCAAGAGACCCAGTACTTC.

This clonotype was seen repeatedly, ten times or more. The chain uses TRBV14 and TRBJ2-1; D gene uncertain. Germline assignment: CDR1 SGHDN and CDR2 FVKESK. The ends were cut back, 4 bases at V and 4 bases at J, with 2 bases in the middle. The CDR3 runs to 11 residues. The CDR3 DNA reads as TGTGCCAGCAGCCTGTACAATGAGCAGTTCTTC. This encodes CASSLYNEQFF. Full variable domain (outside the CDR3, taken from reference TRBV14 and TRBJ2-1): EAGVTQFPSHSVIEKGQTVTLRCDPISGHDNLYWYRRVMGKEIKFLLHFVKESKQDESGMPNNRFLAERTGGTYSTLKVQPAELEDSGVYFCASSLYNEQFFGPGTRLTVL.

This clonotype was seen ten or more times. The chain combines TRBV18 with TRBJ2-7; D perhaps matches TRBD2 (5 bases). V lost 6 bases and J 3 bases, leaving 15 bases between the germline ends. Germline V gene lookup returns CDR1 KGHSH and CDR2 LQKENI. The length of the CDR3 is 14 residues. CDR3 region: CASSPRPGNYEQYF. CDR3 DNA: TGTGCCAGCTCTCCTCGACCGGGGAACTACGAGCAGTACTTC.

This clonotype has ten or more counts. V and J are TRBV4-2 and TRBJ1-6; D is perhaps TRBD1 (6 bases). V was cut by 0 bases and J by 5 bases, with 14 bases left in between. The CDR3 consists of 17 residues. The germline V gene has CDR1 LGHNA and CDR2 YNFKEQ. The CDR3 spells CASSQDLGQGNNSPLHF. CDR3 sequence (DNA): TGTGCCAGCAGCCAAGACCTTGGGCAGGGGAATAATTCACCCCTCCACTTT.

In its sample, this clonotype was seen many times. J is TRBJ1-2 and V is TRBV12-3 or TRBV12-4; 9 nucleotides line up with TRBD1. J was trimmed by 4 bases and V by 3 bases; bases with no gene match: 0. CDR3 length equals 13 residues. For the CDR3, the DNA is TGTGCCAGCAGTTTGGGACAGGGCTATGGCTACACCTTC. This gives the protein CASSLGQGYGYTF.

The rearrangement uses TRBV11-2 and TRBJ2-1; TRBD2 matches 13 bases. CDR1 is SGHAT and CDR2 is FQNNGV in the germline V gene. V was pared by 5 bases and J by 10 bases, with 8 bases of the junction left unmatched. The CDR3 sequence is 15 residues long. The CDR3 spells CASSPGTSGVGEQFF. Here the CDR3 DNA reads TGTGCCAGCAGCCCAGGGACTAGCGGGGTAGGCGAGCAGTTCTTC.

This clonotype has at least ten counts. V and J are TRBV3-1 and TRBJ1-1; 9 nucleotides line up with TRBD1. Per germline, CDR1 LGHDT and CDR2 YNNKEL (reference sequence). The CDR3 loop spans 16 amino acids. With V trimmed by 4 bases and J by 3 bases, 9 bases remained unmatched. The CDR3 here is CASSPFPGQGDTEAFF. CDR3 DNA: TGTGCCAGCAGCCCATTCCCGGGACAGGGAGACACTGAAGCTTTCTTT.

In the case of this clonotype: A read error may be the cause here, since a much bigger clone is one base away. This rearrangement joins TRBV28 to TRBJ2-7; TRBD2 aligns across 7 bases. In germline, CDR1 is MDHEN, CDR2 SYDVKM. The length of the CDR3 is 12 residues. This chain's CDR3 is CTADSGGYEQYF. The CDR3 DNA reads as TGTACCGCAGATTCGGGGGGCTACGAGCAGTACTTC.

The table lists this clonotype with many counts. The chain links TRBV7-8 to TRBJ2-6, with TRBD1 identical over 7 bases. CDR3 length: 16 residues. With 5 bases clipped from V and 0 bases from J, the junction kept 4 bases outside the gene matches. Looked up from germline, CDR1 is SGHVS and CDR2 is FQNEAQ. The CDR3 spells CASSKDRFSGANVLTF. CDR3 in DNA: TGTGCCAGCAGCAAGGACAGGTTCTCTGGGGCCAACGTCCTGACTTTC.

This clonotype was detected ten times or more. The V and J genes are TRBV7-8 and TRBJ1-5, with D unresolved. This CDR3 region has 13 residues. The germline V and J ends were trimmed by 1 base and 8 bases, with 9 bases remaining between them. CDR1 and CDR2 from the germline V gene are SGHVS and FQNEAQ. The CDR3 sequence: CASSLGADEPQHF. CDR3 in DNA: TGTGCCAGCAGCTTAGGGGCAGATGAGCCCCAGCATTTT.

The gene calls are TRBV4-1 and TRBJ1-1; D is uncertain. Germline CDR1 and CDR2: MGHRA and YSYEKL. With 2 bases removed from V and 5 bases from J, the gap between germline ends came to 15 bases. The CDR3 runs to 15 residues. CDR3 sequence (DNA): TGCGCCAGCAGCCAAAGTCAGGTGGAGGGAACTGAAGCTTTCTTT. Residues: CASSQSQVEGTEAFF.

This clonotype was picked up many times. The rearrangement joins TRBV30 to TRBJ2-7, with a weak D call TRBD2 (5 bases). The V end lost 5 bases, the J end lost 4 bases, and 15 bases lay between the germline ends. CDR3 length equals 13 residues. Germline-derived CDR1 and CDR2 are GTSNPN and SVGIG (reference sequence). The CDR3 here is CAWASGPPYEQYF. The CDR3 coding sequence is TGTGCCTGGGCCAGCGGCCCTCCTTACGAGCAGTACTTC.

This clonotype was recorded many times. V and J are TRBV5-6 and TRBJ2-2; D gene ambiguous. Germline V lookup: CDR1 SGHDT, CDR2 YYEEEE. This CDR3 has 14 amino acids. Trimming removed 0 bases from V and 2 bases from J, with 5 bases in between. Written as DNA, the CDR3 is TGTGCCAGCAGCTTGGCCTCCAACACCGGGGAGCTGTTTTTT. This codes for CASSLASNTGELFF. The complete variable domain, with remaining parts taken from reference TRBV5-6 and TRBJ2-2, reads DAGVTQSPTHLIKTRGQQVTLRCSPKSGHDTVSWYQQALGQGPQFIFQYYEEEERQRGNFPDRFSGHQFPNYSSELNVNALLLGDSALYLCASSLASNTGELFFGEGSRLTVL.

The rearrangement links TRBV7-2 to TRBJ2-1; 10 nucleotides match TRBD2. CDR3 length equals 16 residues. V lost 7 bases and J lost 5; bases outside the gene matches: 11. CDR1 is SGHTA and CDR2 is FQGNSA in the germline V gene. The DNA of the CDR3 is TGTGCCAGCAAGATAGCGGGGGGCGCGGTCCACAATGAGCAGTTCTTC. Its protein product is CASKIAGGAVHNEQFF.

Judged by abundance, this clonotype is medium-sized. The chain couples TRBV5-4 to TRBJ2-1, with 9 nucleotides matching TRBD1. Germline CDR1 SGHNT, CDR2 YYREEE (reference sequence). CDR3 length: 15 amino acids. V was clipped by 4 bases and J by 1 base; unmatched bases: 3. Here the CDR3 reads CASSPDRGSYNEQFF. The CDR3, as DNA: TGTGCCAGCAGCCCCGACAGGGGGTCCTACAATGAGCAGTTCTTC.

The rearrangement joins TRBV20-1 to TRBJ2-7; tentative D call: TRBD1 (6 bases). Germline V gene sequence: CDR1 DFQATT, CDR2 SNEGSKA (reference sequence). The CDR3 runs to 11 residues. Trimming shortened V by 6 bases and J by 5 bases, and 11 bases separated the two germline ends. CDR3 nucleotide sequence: TGCAGTGCGCCATCAGGGGACGAGCAGTACTTC. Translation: CSAPSGDEQYF.

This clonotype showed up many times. The CDR3 reads CASSAGTVGTDTQYF. In DNA, the CDR3 is TGCGCCAGCAGCGCCGGGACCGTCGGCACAGATACGCAGTATTTT. The chain uses TRBV5-1 and TRBJ2-3, with D possibly called TRBD1 or TRBD2 (5 bases each). There are 15 residues in the CDR3. Germline loops: CDR1 SGHRS, CDR2 YFSETQ. V was trimmed by 4 bases and J by 1 base, leaving 13 bases between them. Complete variable domain (other parts from reference TRBV5-1 and TRBJ2-3): KAGVTQTPRYLIKTRGQQVTLSCSPISGHRSVSWYQQTPGQGLQFLFEYFSETQRNKGNFPGRFSGRQFSNSRSEMNVSTLELGDSALYLCASSAGTVGTDTQYFGPGTRLTVL.